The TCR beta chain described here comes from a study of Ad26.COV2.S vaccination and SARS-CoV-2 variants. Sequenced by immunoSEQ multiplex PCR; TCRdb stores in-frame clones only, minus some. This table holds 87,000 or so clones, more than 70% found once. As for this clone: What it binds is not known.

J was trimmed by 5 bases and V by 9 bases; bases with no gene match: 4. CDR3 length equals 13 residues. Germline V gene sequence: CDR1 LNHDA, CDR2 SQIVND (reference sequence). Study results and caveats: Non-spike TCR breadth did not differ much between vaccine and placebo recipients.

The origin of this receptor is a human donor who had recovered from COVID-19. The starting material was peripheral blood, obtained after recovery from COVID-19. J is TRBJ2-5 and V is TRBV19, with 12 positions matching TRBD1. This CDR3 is CASRDRGRETQYF. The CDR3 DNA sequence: TGTGCCAGCCGGGACAGGGGGCGGGAGACCCAGTACTTC.